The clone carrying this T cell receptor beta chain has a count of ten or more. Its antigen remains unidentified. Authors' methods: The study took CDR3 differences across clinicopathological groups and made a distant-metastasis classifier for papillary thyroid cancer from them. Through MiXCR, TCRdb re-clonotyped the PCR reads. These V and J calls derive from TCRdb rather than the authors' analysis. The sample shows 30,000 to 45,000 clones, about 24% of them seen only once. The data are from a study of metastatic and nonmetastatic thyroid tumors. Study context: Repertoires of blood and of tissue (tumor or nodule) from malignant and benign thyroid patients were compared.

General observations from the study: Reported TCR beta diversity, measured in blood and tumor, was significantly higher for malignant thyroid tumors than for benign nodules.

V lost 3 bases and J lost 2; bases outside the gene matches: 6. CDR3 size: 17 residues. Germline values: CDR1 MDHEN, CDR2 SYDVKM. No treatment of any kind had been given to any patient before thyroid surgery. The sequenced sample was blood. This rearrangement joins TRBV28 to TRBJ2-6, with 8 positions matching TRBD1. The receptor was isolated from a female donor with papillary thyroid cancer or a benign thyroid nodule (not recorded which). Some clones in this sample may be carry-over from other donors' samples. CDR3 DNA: TGTGCCAGCAGTTTCGGGGTACAGGGGGCTGGGGCCAACGTCCTGACTTTC. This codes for CASSFGVQGAGANVLTF. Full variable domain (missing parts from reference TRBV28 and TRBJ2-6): DVKVTQSSRYLVKRTGEKVFLECVQDMDHENMFWYRQDPGLGLRLIYFSYDVKMKEKGDIPEGYSVSREKKERFSLILESASTNQTSMYLCASSFGVQGAGANVLTFGAGSRLTVL.